This T cell receptor (beta chain) was sequenced in a study of blood T cell repertoires in COVID-19. For this clone: The junction departs from the called germline gene at one end, perhaps through a read error.

The method was immunoSEQ multiplex PCR; TCRdb's version includes in-frame clones alone and lacks a portion of them. The sample carries 250,000 to 300,000 clones, 70% to 90% recorded once. Per the germline V gene, CDR1 is MDHEN and CDR2 is SYDVKM. The length of the CDR3 is 14 residues. Membership in each cohort depended on participant-reported clinical history. Sequenced sample: PBMCs or T cells enriched from blood (not recorded which). The chain carries TRBV28 and TRBJ2-5; 9 bases are shared with TRBD2. The sequence was collected from a young man who had recovered from COVID-19. CDR3 DNA: TGTGCCAGCACTTTAGCGGGAGACGAAGAGACCCAGTACTTC. Residues: CASTLAGDEETQYF.